This TCR beta chain was profiled in a study of CD8 T cells in Susac syndrome. Study results and limitations: It was acknowledged by the study that relatively few individuals were included in its TCR sequencing and HLA analysis.

Regarding this clonotype: Its target is unknown.

Random-hexamer reverse transcription was applied to roughly 0.5 to 1 ug RNA. TCRdb itself ran the immunoSEQ multiplex PCR reads through MiXCR, one entry per CDR3 protein. The sample has approximately 130,000 distinct CDR3 sequences; around nine tenths are singletons. The study sequenced TCR beta in blood CD8+ and CD4+ T cells. In the multiple sclerosis control group, patients were treatment-naive and had stable or active relapsing-remitting disease. Negative isolation yielded CD4+ and CD8+ T cells, and FACS enriched TEMRA cells. There are 12 residues in the CDR3. The V end lost 7 bases, the J end lost 0 bases, and 8 bases lay between the germline ends. Per the germline V gene, CDR1 is SGHRS and CDR2 is YFSETQ.

This clonotype originated in a human donor with multiple sclerosis. The chain recombines TRBV5-1 with TRBJ2-7; a weak D match, TRBD1 (5 bases). The sample taken for sequencing was CD8+ T cells from PBMCs. CDR3 region: CASHDSSYEQYF. As DNA, the CDR3 is TGCGCCAGCCACGACAGCTCCTACGAGCAGTACTTC.